This TCR beta chain was sequenced in a study of brain T cells in children with intractable seizures (dated by TCRdb to the early 2020s). In the study overall: As a first screen for immune gene transcripts, resected brain tissue from 50 or so pediatric epilepsy surgery cases was run on a NanoString immunology panel. Of the approximately twelve selected surgery cases, pre-surgery blood was also sequenced for eight, so four had brain tissue only.

Points on this clone: This receptor's antigen is unknown. Base qualities were left out, and no much larger clone turns up one base away.

Results and caveats for the whole study, not just this receptor: Because sequencing depth was different between pre-surgery and post-surgery blood, clones absent from the pre-surgery sample may reflect undersampling. The patients' HCMV serostatus was not known, and viral specificity was inferred solely from CDR3 sequence similarity.

TCR beta chain sequences were generated from genomic DNA using the immunoSEQ assay. The paper's data handling went like this. Any CDR3 sequence that did not begin with the conserved framework cysteine at position 104 was removed by hand. To get clonality, the normalized Shannon's Diversity Index was subtracted from one, giving values from 0 (maximal diversity) to 1 (oligoclonal). Chi-squared comparison-of-proportions tests assessed whether the same CDR3 differed in frequency between samples, such as brain versus blood. Public clonotypes were found by searching immuneACCESS, and the VDJdb browser was used to assess similarity to known antiviral clonotypes. The table was pulled from immuneACCESS by TCRdb, which kept in-frame rearrangements only. Such tables lose some clones; where checked, under half of the loss comes from unresolved V genes, and the rest has no known cause. Clone size and V and J calls were adopted from that table, with D and trimming inferred from the DNA. In all, the sample holds hundreds of thousands of clones, and roughly 92% of those were seen once. Together, the top ten hold 4.5% to 7% of the sample.

Read against the paper, the sample's time point label means: blood from clinic visit 5 months post-surgery; TSC patient then seizure free. The surgery cases that showed the highest brain T cell transcript signatures were chosen for TCR beta chain sequencing of brain tissue, and of blood when it was available. Prior to surgery, the patients had been treated with at least one anti-epileptic drug. The TCR-sequenced patients were children whose drug-resistant epilepsy was caused by tuberous sclerosis complex, focal cortical dysplasia, Rasmussen encephalitis or hemimegalencephaly. The Monarch genomic DNA purification kit was used to extract bulk genomic DNA from unsorted brain tissue and whole blood. CDR1 and CDR2 were assigned from the germline V gene as MNHEY and SVGEGT. The CDR3 goes from the cysteine to the phenylalanine over 15 residues. Only CDR3 DNA remains: 45 bases, in frame from the first base. V loses 2 bases, J loses 5 bases, and the germline ends lie 16 bases apart.

This TCR derives from a boy under three years old with tuberous sclerosis and intractable seizures. The chain employs TRBV6-2 or TRBV6-3 and TRBJ2-7; the D region possibly corresponds to TRBD2 (5 bases align). The starting material was peripheral blood, obtained 5 to 6 months after surgery. For the CDR3, the sequence is CASSYGPPGMNEQYF. The DNA sequence follows: TGTGCCAGCAGTTACGGTCCCCCGGGGATGAACGAGCAGTACTTC.